This TCR beta chain was recovered during a study of cytomegalovirus exposure and HLA in healthy donors (dated by TCRdb to the late 2010s). The study in broad terms: According to a later analysis, one platform produced both the 120 validation repertoires and the approximately 660 repertoires of the first cohort. The aim of the study was to test whether cataloging public T cell receptors could identify signatures of past pathogen exposure. Along with the roughly 700-subject first cohort, a separate validation cohort of about 110 different subjects was used. The study combined high-throughput TCR immunosequencing, statistical association of individual TCRs with disease status, and machine learning to predict cytomegalovirus infection status. What the authors observed across the whole study: In vitro tests confirmed that a few of the cytomegalovirus-associated TCR beta chains recognize cytomegalovirus antigens. A later analysis found that TCRs clustered in the first cohort also tended to co-occur in the 120 validation repertoires, with just under 95% of cluster scores above 0. A later analysis had no HLA typing for the validation cohort, so co-occurrence there was scored across all 130 or so repertoires. Cytomegalovirus status was reported to be diagnosed by the classifier with high specificity and sensitivity in both the original and validation cohorts. In the study, around 150 TCR beta chains were listed as associated with cytomegalovirus. It was suggested by the authors that the approach could potentially be generalized to other disease states and immunological phenotypes. While some public TCRs were present in many individuals, most TCR sequences turned up only very rarely across donors.

The donors belonged to the validation cohort of about 120 subjects, which was separate from the 666-subject first cohort. Remarks on this clone: No antigen is known for it. Per-nucleotide qualities are absent, and no much larger clonotype sits a single base away.

The germline V gene encodes CDR1 KGHSH and CDR2 LQKENI. The CDR3 numbers 18 residues from cysteine through phenylalanine. Left in the record is the CDR3 DNA by itself, 54 bases read in frame from the first base. The junction shows trimming of 3 bases on V and 5 bases on J, and the gene matches do not reach 13 bases of it. Library creation used the immunoSEQ multiplex PCR assay. The paper's processing steps were these. A statistical classification framework was built for diagnosing cytomegalovirus status from the catalog of TCR beta chain sequences. Not all clones reach the TCRdb copy of this immuneACCESS table, which keeps in-frame sequences only. Checked studies attribute under half of the gap to unresolved V genes and leave the rest unexplained. That table gives V, J and clone size, and the DNA gave D and trimming. The sample table records some 67,000 clones; approximately 94% of these occur just once. About 0.93% of the sample lies in the top ten.

This sequence was found in a woman younger than 35 in good health and CMV-seronegative. The sequence is built from TRBV18 and TRBJ1-2; a stretch of 12 junction bases matches TRBD1. Material: PBMCs. The CDR3 protein is CASSPEGTGGPRAYGYTF. The DNA reads TGTGCCAGCTCACCGGAGGGGACAGGGGGCCCCCGGGCGTATGGCTACACCTTC. The variable domain in full, with residues beyond the CDR3 obtained from the reference TRBV18 and TRBJ1-2 genes, is NAGVMQNPRHLVRRRGQEARLRCSPMKGHSHVYWYRQLPEEGLKFMVYLQKENIIDESGMPKERFSAEFPKEGPSILRIQQVVRGDSAAYFCASSPEGTGGPRAYGYTFGSGTRLTVV.